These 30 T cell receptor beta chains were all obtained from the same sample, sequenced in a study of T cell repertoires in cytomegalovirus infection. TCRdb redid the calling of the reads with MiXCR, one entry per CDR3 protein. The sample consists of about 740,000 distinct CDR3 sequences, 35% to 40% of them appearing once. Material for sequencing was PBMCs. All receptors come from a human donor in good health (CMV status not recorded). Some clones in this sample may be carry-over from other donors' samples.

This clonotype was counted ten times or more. CDR3 protein: CASSVQQGIGELFF. The CDR3 DNA follows: TGTGCCAGCAGCGTGCAACAGGGGATCGGGGAGCTGTTTTTT. The chain recombines TRBV7-8 with TRBJ2-2; 7 nucleotides line up with TRBD1. J lost 7 bases, V lost 5 bases, and 7 bases had no gene match. The germline V gene has CDR1 SGHVS and CDR2 FQNEAQ. This CDR3 comprises 14 residues.

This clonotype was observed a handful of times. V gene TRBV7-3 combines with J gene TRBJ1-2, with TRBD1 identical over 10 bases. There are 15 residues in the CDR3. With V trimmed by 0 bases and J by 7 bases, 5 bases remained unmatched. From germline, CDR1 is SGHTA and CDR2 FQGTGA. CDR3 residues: CASSLTVTGGIGYTF. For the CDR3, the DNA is TGTGCCAGCAGCTTAACGGTGACAGGGGGCATTGGCTACACCTTC.

The CDR3 loop reads CASSLGGAQGSPLHF. CDR3 DNA: TGTGCCAGCAGCTTAGGCGGCGCACAGGGGTCACCCCTCCACTTT. The rearrangement uses TRBV11-2 and TRBJ1-6; 7 nucleotides match TRBD1. The CDR3 covers 15 residues. CDR1 is SGHAT, CDR2 FQNNGV, per germline. V lost 1 base to trimming and J lost 10 bases; unmatched junction nucleotides: 7.

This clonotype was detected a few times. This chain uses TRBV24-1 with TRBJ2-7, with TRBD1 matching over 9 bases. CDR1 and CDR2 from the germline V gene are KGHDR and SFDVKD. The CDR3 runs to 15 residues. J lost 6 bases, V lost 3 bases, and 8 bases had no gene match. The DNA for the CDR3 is TGTGCCACCAGTGATATCCCGGGACAGGGCATCGAGCAGTACTTC. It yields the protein CATSDIPGQGIEQYF.

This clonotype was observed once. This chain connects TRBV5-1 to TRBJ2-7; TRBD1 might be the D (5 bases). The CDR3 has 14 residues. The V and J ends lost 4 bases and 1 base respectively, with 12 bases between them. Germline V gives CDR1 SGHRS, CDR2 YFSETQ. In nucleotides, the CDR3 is TGCGCCAGCAGCCTCACCCAGGGTTCCTACGAGCAGTACTTC. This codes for CASSLTQGSYEQYF.

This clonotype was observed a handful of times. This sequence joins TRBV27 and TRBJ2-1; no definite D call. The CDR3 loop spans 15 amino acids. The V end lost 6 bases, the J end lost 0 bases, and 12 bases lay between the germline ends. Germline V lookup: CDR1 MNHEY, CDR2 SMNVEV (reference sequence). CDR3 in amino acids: CASSFLASSYNEQFF. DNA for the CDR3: TGTGCCAGCAGCTTTCTTGCGAGCTCCTACAATGAGCAGTTCTTC.

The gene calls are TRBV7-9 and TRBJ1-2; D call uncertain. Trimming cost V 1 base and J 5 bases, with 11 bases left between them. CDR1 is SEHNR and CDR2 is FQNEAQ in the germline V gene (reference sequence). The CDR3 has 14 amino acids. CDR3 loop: CASSLGPADYGYTF. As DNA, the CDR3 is TGTGCCAGCAGCTTAGGTCCAGCGGATTATGGCTACACCTTC.

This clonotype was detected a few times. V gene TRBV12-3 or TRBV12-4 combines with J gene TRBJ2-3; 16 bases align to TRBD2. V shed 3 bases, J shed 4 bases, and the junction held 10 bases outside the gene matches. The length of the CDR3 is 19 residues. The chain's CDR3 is CASSLGLAGGLERSDTQYF. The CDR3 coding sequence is TGTGCCAGCAGTTTGGGACTAGCGGGGGGGCTGGAAAGATCAGATACGCAGTATTTT.

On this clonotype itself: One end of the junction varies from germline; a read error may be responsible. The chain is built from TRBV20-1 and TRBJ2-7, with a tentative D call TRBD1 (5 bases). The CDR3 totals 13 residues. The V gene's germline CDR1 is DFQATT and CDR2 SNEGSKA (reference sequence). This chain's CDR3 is CSARAQGTYEKYF. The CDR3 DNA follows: TGCAGTGCTAGAGCGCAGGGAACCTACGAGAAGTACTTC.

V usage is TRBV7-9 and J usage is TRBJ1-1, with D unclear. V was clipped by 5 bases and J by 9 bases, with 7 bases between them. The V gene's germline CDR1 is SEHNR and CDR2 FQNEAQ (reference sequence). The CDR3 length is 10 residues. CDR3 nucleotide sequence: TGTGCCAGCAGCACACAGAAAGCTTTCTTT. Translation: CASSTQKAFF.

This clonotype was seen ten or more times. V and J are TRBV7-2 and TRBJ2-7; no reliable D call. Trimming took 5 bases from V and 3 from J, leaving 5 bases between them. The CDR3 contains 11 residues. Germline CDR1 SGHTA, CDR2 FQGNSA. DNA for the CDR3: TGTGCCAGCAGCACGATCTACGAGCAGTACTTC. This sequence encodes CASSTIYEQYF.

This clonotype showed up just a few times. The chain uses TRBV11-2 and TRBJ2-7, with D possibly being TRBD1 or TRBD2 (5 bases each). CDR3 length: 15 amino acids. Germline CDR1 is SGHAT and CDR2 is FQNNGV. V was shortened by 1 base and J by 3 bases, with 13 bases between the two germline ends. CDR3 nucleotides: TGTGCCAGCAGCTTAGTAGCCGGGGCAGACTACGAGCAGTACTTC. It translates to CASSLVAGADYEQYF.

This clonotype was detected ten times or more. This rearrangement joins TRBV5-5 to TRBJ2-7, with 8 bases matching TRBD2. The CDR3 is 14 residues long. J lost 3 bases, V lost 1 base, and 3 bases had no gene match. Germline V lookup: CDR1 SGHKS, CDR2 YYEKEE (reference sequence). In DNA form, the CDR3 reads TGTGCCAGCAGCTTGTTCGGGAGGGACTACGAGCAGTACTTC. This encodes CASSLFGRDYEQYF.

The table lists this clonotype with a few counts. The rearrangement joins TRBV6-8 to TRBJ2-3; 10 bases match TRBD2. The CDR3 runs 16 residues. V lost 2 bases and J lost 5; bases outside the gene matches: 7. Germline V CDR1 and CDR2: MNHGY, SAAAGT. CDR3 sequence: CASSYPSTSGEDTQYF. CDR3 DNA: TGTGCCAGCAGTTACCCCTCAACTAGCGGGGAAGATACGCAGTATTTT.

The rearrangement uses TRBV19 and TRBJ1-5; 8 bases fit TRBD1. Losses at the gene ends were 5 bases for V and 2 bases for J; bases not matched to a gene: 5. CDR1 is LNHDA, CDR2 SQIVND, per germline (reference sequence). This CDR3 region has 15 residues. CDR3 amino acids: CASSARTGRNQPQHF. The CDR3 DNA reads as TGTGCCAGTAGTGCCCGGACAGGGCGCAATCAGCCCCAGCATTTT. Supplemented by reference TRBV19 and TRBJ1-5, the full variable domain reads DGGITQSPKYLFRKEGQNVTLSCEQNLNHDAMYWYRQDPGQGLRLIYYSQIVNDFQKGDIAEGYSVSREKKESFPLTVTSAQKNPTAFYLCASSARTGRNQPQHFGDGTRLSIL.

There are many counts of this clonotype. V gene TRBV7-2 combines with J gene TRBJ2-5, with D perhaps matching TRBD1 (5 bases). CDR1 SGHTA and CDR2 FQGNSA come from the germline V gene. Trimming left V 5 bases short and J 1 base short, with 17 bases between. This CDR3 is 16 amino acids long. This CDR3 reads CASSPLGRNLQETQYF. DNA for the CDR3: TGTGCCAGCAGCCCCTTGGGGCGGAACCTCCAAGAGACCCAGTACTTC.

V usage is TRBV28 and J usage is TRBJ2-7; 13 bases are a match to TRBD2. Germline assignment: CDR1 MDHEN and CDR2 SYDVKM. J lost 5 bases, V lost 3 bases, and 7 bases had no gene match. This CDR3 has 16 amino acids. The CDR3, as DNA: TGTGCCAGCAGTTTTAGGCTCGGGACTAGCGGGGACGAGCAGTACTTC. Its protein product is CASSFRLGTSGDEQYF.

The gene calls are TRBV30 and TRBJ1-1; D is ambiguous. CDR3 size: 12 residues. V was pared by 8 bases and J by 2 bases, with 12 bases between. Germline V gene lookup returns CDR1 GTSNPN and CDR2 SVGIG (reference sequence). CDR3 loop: CAQAATNTEAFF. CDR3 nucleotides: TGTGCCCAGGCTGCAACTAACACTGAAGCTTTCTTT.

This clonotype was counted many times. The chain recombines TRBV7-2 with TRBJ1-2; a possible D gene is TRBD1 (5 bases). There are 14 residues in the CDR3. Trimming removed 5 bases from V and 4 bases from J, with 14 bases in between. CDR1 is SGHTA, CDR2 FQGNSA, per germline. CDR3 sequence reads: CASSPTGGVYGYTF. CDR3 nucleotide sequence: TGTGCCAGCAGCCCAACAGGTGGGGTCTATGGCTACACCTTC. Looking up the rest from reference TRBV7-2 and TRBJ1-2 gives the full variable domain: GAGVSQSPSNKVTEKGKDVELRCDPISGHTALYWYRQSLGQGLEFLIYFQGNSAPDKSGLPSDRFSAERTGGSVSTLTIQRTQQEDSAVYLCASSPTGGVYGYTFGSGTRLTVV.

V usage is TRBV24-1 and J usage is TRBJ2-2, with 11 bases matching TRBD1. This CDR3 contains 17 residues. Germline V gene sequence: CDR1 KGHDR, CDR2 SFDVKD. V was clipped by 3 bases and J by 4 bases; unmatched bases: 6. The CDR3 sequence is CATSDVSGTGGTGELFF. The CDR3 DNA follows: TGTGCCACCAGTGATGTCTCCGGGACAGGGGGCACCGGGGAGCTGTTTTTT.

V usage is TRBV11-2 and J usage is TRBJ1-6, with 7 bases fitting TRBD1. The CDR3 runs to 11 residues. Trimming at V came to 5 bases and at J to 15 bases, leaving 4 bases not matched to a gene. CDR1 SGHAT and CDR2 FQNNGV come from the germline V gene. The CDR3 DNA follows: TGTGCCAGCAGCGCGGGACAGAGCCTCCACTTT. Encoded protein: CASSAGQSLHF.

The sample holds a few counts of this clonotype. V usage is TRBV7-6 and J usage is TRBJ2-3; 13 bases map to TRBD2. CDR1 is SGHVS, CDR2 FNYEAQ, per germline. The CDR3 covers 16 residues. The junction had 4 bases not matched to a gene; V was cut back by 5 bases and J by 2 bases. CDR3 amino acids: CASSPGTSGVTDTQYF. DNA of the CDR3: TGTGCCAGCAGCCCCGGGACTAGCGGGGTCACAGATACGCAGTATTTT.

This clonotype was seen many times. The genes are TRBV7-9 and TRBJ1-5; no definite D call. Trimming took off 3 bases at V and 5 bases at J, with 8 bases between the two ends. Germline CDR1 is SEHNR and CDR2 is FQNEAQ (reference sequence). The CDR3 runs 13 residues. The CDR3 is CASSFTADQPQHF. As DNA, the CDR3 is TGTGCCAGCAGCTTCACGGCTGATCAGCCCCAGCATTTT.

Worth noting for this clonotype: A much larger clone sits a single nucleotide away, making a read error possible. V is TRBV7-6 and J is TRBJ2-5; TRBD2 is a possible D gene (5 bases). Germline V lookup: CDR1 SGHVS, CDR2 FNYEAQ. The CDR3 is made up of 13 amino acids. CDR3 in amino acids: CASSTGLAQTQYF. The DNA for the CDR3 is TGTGCTAGCAGCACGGGATTAGCGCAGACCCAGTACTTC. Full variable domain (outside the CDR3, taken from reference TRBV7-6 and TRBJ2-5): GAGVSQSPRYKVTKRGQDVALRCDPISGHVSLYWYRQALGQGPEFLTYFNYEAQQDKSGLPNDRFSAERPEGSISTLTIQRTEQRDSAMYRCASSTGLAQTQYFGPGTRLLVL.

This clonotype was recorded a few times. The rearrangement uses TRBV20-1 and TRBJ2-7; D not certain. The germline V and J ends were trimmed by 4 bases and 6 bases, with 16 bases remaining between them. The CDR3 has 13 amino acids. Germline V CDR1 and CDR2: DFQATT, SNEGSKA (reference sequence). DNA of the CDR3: TGCAGTGCTACCGGGCCCCTCATTGTCGAGCAGTACTTC. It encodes CSATGPLIVEQYF.

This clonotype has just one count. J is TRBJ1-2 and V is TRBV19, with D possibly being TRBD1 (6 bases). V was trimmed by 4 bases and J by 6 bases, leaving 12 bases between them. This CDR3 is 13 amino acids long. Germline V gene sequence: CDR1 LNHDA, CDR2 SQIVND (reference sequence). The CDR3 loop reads CASSTTGRDGYTF. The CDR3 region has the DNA TGTGCCAGTAGTACTACAGGGAGGGATGGCTACACCTTC.

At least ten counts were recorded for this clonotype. CDR3: CASSSLLNTEAFF. Here the CDR3 DNA reads TGTGCCAGCAGCTCACTATTGAACACTGAAGCTTTCTTT. The V call is TRBV11-1, the J call TRBJ1-1; D uncertain. V was shortened by 4 bases and J by 0 bases, with 6 bases between the two germline ends. CDR1 is SGHAT, CDR2 FQDESV, per germline (reference sequence). This CDR3 has 13 residues.

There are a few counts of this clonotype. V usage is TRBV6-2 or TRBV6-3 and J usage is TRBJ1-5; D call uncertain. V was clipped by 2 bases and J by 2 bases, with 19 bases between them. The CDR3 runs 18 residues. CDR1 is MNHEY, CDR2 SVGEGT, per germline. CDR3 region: CASSYGRRAGRGNQPQHF. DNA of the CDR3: TGTGCCAGCAGTTACGGTAGGCGGGCAGGACGCGGCAATCAGCCCCAGCATTTT.

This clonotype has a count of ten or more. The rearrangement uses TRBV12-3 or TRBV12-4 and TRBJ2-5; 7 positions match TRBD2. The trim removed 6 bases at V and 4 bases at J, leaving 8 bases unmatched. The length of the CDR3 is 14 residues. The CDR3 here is CASSRRGGGETQYF. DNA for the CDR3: TGTGCCAGCAGCCGCCGGGGCGGGGGAGAGACCCAGTACTTC.

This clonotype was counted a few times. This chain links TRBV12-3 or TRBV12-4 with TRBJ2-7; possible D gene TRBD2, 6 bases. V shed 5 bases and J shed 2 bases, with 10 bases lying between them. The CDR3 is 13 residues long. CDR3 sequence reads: CASSRDLAYEQYF. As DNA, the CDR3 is TGTGCCAGCAGTCGGGACTTGGCCTACGAGCAGTACTTC.